This TCR beta chain was profiled in a study of cytomegalovirus exposure and HLA in healthy donors. Study-level background: The early release's HLA-typed donors yielded approximately 81 million unique TCRs. Study-wide results and limits: Three CMV-associated chains proved CMV antigen-specific in vitro. The authors later found HLA-associated TCR beta chains more clonally expanded than equally common others.

The PCR employed 60 Vbeta primers together with 13 Jbeta primers. Assay used: immunoSEQ multiplex PCR; TCRdb lists only in-frame clones, some missing. The table lists some 150,000 clones, roughly 80% of them singletons, with about 0.76% in the top ten. On this clone: The antigen remains unidentified.

Sequencing used PBMCs. The TCR sequence derives from a woman between 18 and 30 years old in good health and CMV-seronegative.

The CDR3 sequence is CASSNTRISHEQFF. The CDR3 DNA sequence: TGTGCCAGCAGTAACACTAGGATAAGTCATGAGCAGTTCTTC. The chain joins TRBV2 to TRBJ2-1; tentative D call: TRBD2 (5 bases). The CDR3 length is 14 residues. Germline loops: CDR1 SNHLY, CDR2 FYNNEI. Trimming removed 5 bases from V and 8 bases from J, with 16 bases in between. Complete variable domain (other parts from reference TRBV2 and TRBJ2-1): EPEVTQTPSHQVTQMGQEVILRCVPISNHLYFYWYRQILGQKVEFLVSFYNNEISEKSEIFDDQFSVERPDGSNFTLKIRSTKLEDSAMYFCASSNTRISHEQFFGPGTRLTVL.